The 3 T cell receptor beta chains below all came from one sample that was sequenced in a study of T-cell reconstitution after alpha-beta-depleted transplantation in children (dated by TCRdb to 2016 to 2017). Explained via the paper, the treatment or condition label denotes: allogeneic hematopoietic cell transplantation with graft depleted of TCRalphabeta T cells and CD19 B cells. Library method: PCR. The instrument was an Illumina HiSeq 2500. Molecular barcoding was employed in the preparation of TCR libraries, with unique molecular identifiers being used to normalize TCRbeta repertoire quantification. The raw public data were reprocessed by TCRdb itself: fastp quality trimming at Q25, MiXCR clonotype calling, in-frame beta chains only. Rows merge per CDR3 protein into single entries with the most common DNA and genes. The sample table lists 250,000 to 400,000 distinct CDR3 sequences, approximately 20% of them with a count of one. 9.5% to 13% of the sample comes from the top ten.

Sequenced material: PBMCs, mostly from graft donor cells, taken 180 days after TCRalphabeta/CD19-depleted stem cell transplant. The receptor source for this set is a male patient between 5 and 17 years old who had a stem cell transplant for acute lymphoblastic leukemia, so the T cells may come from the graft donor.

This clonotype was counted many times. The CDR3 DNA sequence: TGTGCCAGCAGCTTAAGGGTAATGGGCACCTACGAGCAGTACTTC. Its translation: CASSLRVMGTYEQYF. The chain employs TRBV7-2 and TRBJ2-7; D gene uncertain. The V end was cut by 2 bases, the J end by 2 bases, with 13 bases between. Germline-derived CDR1 and CDR2 are SGHTA and FQGNSA. The CDR3 runs to 15 residues.

This clonotype was counted a single time. The chain couples TRBV7-6 to TRBJ2-7; no firm D call. The germline V and J ends were trimmed by 1 base and 3 bases, with 7 bases remaining between them. CDR1 is SGHVS and CDR2 is FNYEAQ in the germline V gene. This CDR3 contains 13 residues. CDR3 sequence: CASSLDSDYEQYF. The CDR3 nucleotides read TGTGCCAGCAGCTTAGACAGCGACTACGAGCAGTACTTC.

The CDR3 spells CASPDPGQEQNIQYF. In DNA form, the CDR3 reads TGTGCCAGCCCTGATCCGGGACAGGAGCAAAACATTCAGTACTTC. The rearrangement links TRBV21-1 to TRBJ2-4; TRBD1 is the table's D call, not checked against the DNA. TRBV21-1 counts as a pseudogene. The CDR3 sequence is 15 residues long.